A single sample gave rise to the 18 T cell receptor beta chains below, sequenced in a study of T cell responses to AZD1222 COVID-19 vaccine. Some clones are missing from TCRdb's copy, which holds only in-frame ones; the method was immunoSEQ multiplex PCR. The sample lists 130,000 to 150,000 clones; 91% were seen once. The sample consisted of peripheral blood, taken on day 0 of AZD1222 vaccination. The source is an adult in good health.

This clone was observed a few times. V usage is TRBV29-1 and J usage is TRBJ1-1; possibly TRBD1 for D (5 bases). V dropped 3 bases and J dropped 0 bases, with 8 bases sitting between them. Germline V lookup: CDR1 SQVTM, CDR2 ANQGSEA. The CDR3 spans 13 residues. The CDR3 here is CSVDWGMNTEAFF. The CDR3 DNA reads TGCAGCGTTGATTGGGGCATGAACACTGAAGCTTTCTTT. Full variable domain (rest looked up from reference TRBV29-1 and TRBJ1-1): SAVISQKPSRDICQRGTSLTIQCQVDSQVTMMFWYRQQPGQSLTLIATANQGSEATYESGFVIDKFPISRPNLTFSTLTVSNMSPEDSSIYLCSVDWGMNTEAFFGQGTRLTVV.

The count of this clone is one. The chain combines TRBV11-2 with TRBJ1-4, with 8 positions matching TRBD1. With 3 bases clipped from V and 7 bases from J, the junction kept 4 bases outside the gene matches. This CDR3 is 14 amino acids long. Germline V gives CDR1 SGHAT, CDR2 FQNNGV. The CDR3 region is CASSFIGQGEKLFF. In DNA, the CDR3 is TGTGCCAGCAGCTTCATCGGACAGGGTGAAAAACTGTTTTTT.

The chain uses TRBV15 and TRBJ1-3; TRBD1 agrees at 8 bases. V lost 7 bases to trimming and J lost 3 bases; unmatched junction nucleotides: 5. Per the germline V gene, CDR1 is LNHNV and CDR2 is YYDKDF (reference sequence). The CDR3 length is 14 residues. The CDR3 sequence: CATTQGADGNTIYF. As DNA, the CDR3 is TGTGCCACCACCCAGGGGGCTGATGGAAACACCATATATTTT.

The chain uses TRBV7-9 and TRBJ2-1; the D gene is possibly TRBD2 (5 bases). CDR1 and CDR2 (germline): SEHNR, FQNEAQ (reference sequence). V gave up 4 bases and J gave up 5 bases, with 21 bases separating them. This CDR3 is built from 17 residues. In DNA form, the CDR3 reads TGTGCCAGCAGCTCGAGTGGTGCCGGGGTGTGGGACAATGAGCAGTTCTTC. This sequence encodes CASSSSGAGVWDNEQFF.

Points on this clone: The same CDR3 arises from other DNA sequences in this sample as well. The gene calls are TRBV27 and TRBJ2-3; D gene uncertain. The CDR3 runs 11 residues. V lost 3 bases and J lost 6, with 4 bases in between. The germline V gene encodes CDR1 MNHEY and CDR2 SMNVEV (reference sequence). CDR3 amino acids: CASSFADTQYF. The CDR3, as DNA: TGTGCCAGCAGTTTCGCCGATACGCAGTATTTT.

A remark on this clone: One end of the junction is discordant with germline, which a read error may explain. The sample has other DNA sequences that encode this CDR3 too. DNA for the CDR3: TGTGCCAGCAGTTTAGGTGGATACACTATATATTTT. Translation: CASSLGGYTIYF. This chain uses TRBV12-3 or TRBV12-4 with TRBJ1-3, with D uncertain. The CDR3 covers 12 residues.

The chain couples TRBV18 to TRBJ1-1, with D possibly matching TRBD1 (5 bases). The CDR3 totals 14 residues. V shed 0 bases and J shed 3 bases, with 8 bases lying between them. Germline assignment: CDR1 KGHSH and CDR2 LQKENI. The CDR3 reads CASSPPGQYTEAFF. In DNA, the CDR3 is TGTGCCAGCTCACCACCCGGACAATACACTGAAGCTTTCTTT.

The chain carries TRBV6-4 and TRBJ1-2; D may be TRBD1 (5 bases). Trimming left V 6 bases short and J 6 bases short, with 23 bases between. There are 16 residues in the CDR3. Looked up from germline, CDR1 is MRHNA and CDR2 is SNTAGT. In nucleotides, the CDR3 is TGTGCCAGCAGCGAAGACCCGGGACTATCCCAAGATGGCTACACCTTC. Translating it yields CASSEDPGLSQDGYTF.

This clone was recorded once. This chain links TRBV19 with TRBJ1-1, with no clear D. Trimming removed 1 base from V and 2 bases from J, with 8 bases in between. The CDR3 extends over 14 amino acids. Germline V gives CDR1 LNHDA, CDR2 SQIVND (reference sequence). The CDR3: CASSIGRYNTEAFF. Written as DNA, the CDR3 is TGTGCCAGTAGTATAGGTAGGTACAACACTGAAGCTTTCTTT.

The rearrangement uses TRBV10-3 and TRBJ2-2; D gene unclear. CDR1 and CDR2 from the germline V gene are ENHRY and SYGVKD. Deletions cut 11 bases from V and 8 bases from J, with 18 bases between. The CDR3 has 13 residues. The CDR3 nucleotides read TGTGCCTCGCACGAGCATCTGACTGGGGAGCTGTTTTTT. Translating gives CASHEHLTGELFF.

The DNA for the CDR3 is TGCAGCGTTGTTACGGGAAACACTGAAGCTTTCTTT. It translates to CSVVTGNTEAFF. The gene calls are TRBV29-1 and TRBJ1-1; D call uncertain. The CDR3 spans 12 residues. V lost 4 bases to trimming and J lost 2 bases, with 8 bases between them. Germline CDR1 and CDR2: SQVTM and ANQGSEA.

The sample holds one count of this clone. V gene TRBV9 combines with J gene TRBJ1-1; D call uncertain. The CDR3 covers 13 residues. Trimming removed 3 bases at V and 2 bases at J, with 8 bases between. Germline CDR1 SGDLS, CDR2 YYNGEE. CDR3 region: CASSAEGNTEAFF. The CDR3 DNA reads as TGTGCCAGCAGCGCCGAGGGAAACACTGAAGCTTTCTTT.

The rearrangement joins TRBV13 to TRBJ2-6; D unclear. The CDR3 has 15 residues. Trimming stripped 1 base from V and 0 bases from J, with 4 bases between. Germline lookup yields CDR1 PRHDT and CDR2 FYEKMQ (reference sequence). CDR3 amino acids: CASSLAGSGANVLTF. The DNA for the CDR3 is TGTGCCAGCAGCTTAGCAGGCTCTGGGGCCAACGTCCTGACTTTC.

The V call is TRBV30, the J call TRBJ2-7; TRBD2 is a possible D gene (6 bases). The V gene's germline CDR1 is GTSNPN and CDR2 SVGIG (reference sequence). The CDR3 sequence is 13 residues long. V lost 0 bases and J lost 6, with 12 bases in between. Here the CDR3 DNA reads TGTGCCTGGAGTGTAGGGGCTAGCGTCGAGCAGTACTTC. Translating it yields CAWSVGASVEQYF.

The chain combines TRBV6-5 with TRBJ2-2; 10 bases map to TRBD2. Trimming cost V 4 bases and J 4 bases; bases outside gene matches: 3. Germline CDR1 is MNHEY and CDR2 is SVGAGI. The CDR3 totals 15 residues. The CDR3 bases are TGTGCCAGCAGTTCCAGCGGGAGGGCCACCGGGGAGCTGTTTTTT. Translated, it gives CASSSSGRATGELFF.

This chain uses TRBV5-4 with TRBJ2-1; 11 nucleotides align to TRBD1. With 3 bases clipped from V and 4 bases from J, the junction kept 3 bases outside the gene matches. CDR1 is SGHNT and CDR2 is YYREEE in the germline V gene (reference sequence). The CDR3 contains 15 residues. The CDR3 sequence: CASSWDRGGYNEQFF. The CDR3 coding sequence is TGTGCCAGCAGCTGGGACAGGGGGGGTTACAATGAGCAGTTCTTC.

V usage is TRBV6-4 and J usage is TRBJ2-1, with D perhaps TRBD2 (6 bases). This CDR3 spans 15 amino acids. Trimming shortened V by 4 bases and J by 0 bases, and 10 bases separated the two germline ends. Germline CDR1 MRHNA, CDR2 SNTAGT. The CDR3 sequence: CASSAGSGSYNEQFF. CDR3 nucleotide sequence: TGTGCCAGCAGTGCGGGTAGCGGCTCCTACAATGAGCAGTTCTTC.

The chain uses TRBV6-6 and TRBJ1-5, with 8 bases that match TRBD1. The length of the CDR3 is 15 residues. Germline-derived CDR1 and CDR2 are MNHNY and SVGAGI (reference sequence). V was pared by 2 bases and J by 9 bases, with 9 bases of the junction left unmatched. The CDR3 DNA reads as TGTGCCAGCAGTTACCCGGACAGGGCCCTGCGGCCCCAGCATTTT. Translated, it gives CASSYPDRALRPQHF.